Shown below are 3 T cell receptor beta chains from a single sample sequenced in a study of regulatory T cells in long-lasting Graves disease. Stated time point: newly diagnosed GD, antithyroid drugs for less than 3 months. Scientists built the TCR library using RNA that was extracted from PBMCs. Through Arm-PCR of CDR3 regions and iRepertoire HTBI primers, TCR beta libraries were built. TCRdb redid the calling of the multiplex PCR reads with MiXCR, one entry per CDR3 protein. The sample yields 350,000 to 450,000 distinct CDR3 sequences, more than 13% seen once. These data were also reused for a study on T cells in Graves' hyperthyroidism and ophthalmopathy.

The material sequenced was peripheral blood mononuclear cells (PBMCs), taken at new diagnosis, from a patient treated with antithyroid drugs. All receptors derive from a woman aged 30 to 39 with Graves disease.

This clonotype has at least ten counts. The chain joins TRBV6-5 to TRBJ2-3, with TRBD2 identical over 7 bases. Germline V gene lookup returns CDR1 MNHEY and CDR2 SVGAGI. The V gene end was trimmed by 0 bases and the J gene end by 1 base; junction bases not matched to a gene: 1. The CDR3 runs to 15 residues. The CDR3 nucleotides are TGTGCCAGCAGTTACTCCCTAGCGGGCACAGATACGCAGTATTTT. This gives the protein CASSYSLAGTDTQYF.

This clonotype was counted between two and nine times. The chain carries TRBV14 and TRBJ2-7; D is ambiguous. Looked up from germline, CDR1 is SGHDN and CDR2 is FVKESK. Trimming stripped 1 base from V and 4 bases from J, with 11 bases between. CDR3 length equals 14 residues. For the CDR3, the DNA is TGTGCCAGCAGCCAAGGAAGACGTCTATACGAGCAGTACTTC. This encodes CASSQGRRLYEQYF.

This clonotype is a singleton in its sample. Possible read error: a much larger clone is one base away. The gene calls are TRBV4-1 and TRBJ2-1; possibly TRBD1 or TRBD2 for D (5 bases each). The tail of the sequence fits TRBJ2-7 better, so the J call may be wrong. CDR1 is MGHRA and CDR2 is YSYEKL in the germline V gene. This CDR3 is 16 amino acids long. DNA for the CDR3: TGCGCCAGCAGCCAAGATCGACGGGGACCCTACAATGAGCAGTACTTC. Translating it yields CASSQDRRGPYNEQYF.